One sample yielded the 18 T cell receptor beta chains listed below, sequenced in a study of T and B cells in COVID-19 patients. BIOMED2 TRB-A/B primer pools were used in multiplex TRB PCR. Each CDR3 protein is one row after TCRdb ran MiXCR on the multiplex PCR reads. This table holds under 2,500 distinct CDR3 sequences, around 27% found once. Each TRB amplification used about 250-550 ng of genomic DNA from blood. The sample taken for sequencing was blood. These receptors all stem from a human donor with active COVID-19.

This clonotype rates as medium-sized. CDR3 amino acids: CASRDRGNTGELFF. Written as DNA, the CDR3 is TGTGCCAGCAGGGACAGGGGGAACACCGGGGAGCTGTTTTTT. This chain connects TRBV7-2 to TRBJ2-2; 9 bases align to TRBD1. The germline CDR1 and CDR2 sequences are SGHTA and FQGNSA. After removal of 6 bases from V and 1 base from J, the junction contained 0 bases not matched to a gene. This CDR3 is built from 14 residues. The full variable domain, its missing parts supplied by reference TRBV7-2 and TRBJ2-2, is GAGVSQSPSNKVTEKGKDVELRCDPISGHTALYWYRQSLGQGLEFLIYFQGNSAPDKSGLPSDRFSAERTGGSVSTLTIQRTQQEDSAVYLCASRDRGNTGELFFGEGSRLTVL.

The V call is TRBV9, the J call TRBJ2-7; 7 bases map to TRBD1. V trimming: 4 bases; J trimming: 0 bases; junction bases outside the gene matches: 1. The germline V gene encodes CDR1 SGDLS and CDR2 YYNGEE. This CDR3 contains 13 residues. The CDR3 region is CASSRQGSYEQYF. Written as DNA, the CDR3 is TGTGCCAGCAGCCGACAGGGCTCCTACGAGCAGTACTTC.

This clonotype rates as medium-sized (0.01 to 0.1%). The chain couples TRBV30 to TRBJ2-1; 9 bases line up with TRBD2. The CDR3 contains 13 residues. The germline V gene encodes CDR1 GTSNPN and CDR2 SVGIG (reference sequence). V lost 2 bases, J lost 10 bases, and 6 bases stayed unmatched. CDR3: CAWSSSGRSEQFF. In DNA form, the CDR3 reads TGTGCCTGGAGTTCCAGCGGGAGGAGCGAGCAGTTCTTC.

This clonotype is labeled medium-sized. The genes are TRBV12-3 or TRBV12-4 and TRBJ2-2; D is possibly TRBD2 (6 bases). V was trimmed by 6 bases and J by 5 bases, leaving 16 bases between them. There are 15 residues in the CDR3. CDR3 nucleotides: TGTGCCAGCAGGCGGACGGGGGAAGGGACCGGGGAGCTGTTTTTT. This gives the protein CASRRTGEGTGELFF.

This clonotype is judged medium-sized. The chain has TRBV6-5 and TRBJ2-7; 12 bases are a match to TRBD2. The CDR3 loop spans 16 amino acids. Germline V gene sequence: CDR1 MNHEY, CDR2 SVGAGI. The V segment lost 4 bases and the J segment 1 base; nucleotides outside the gene matches: 5. CDR3 coding DNA: TGTGCCAGCAGTTTCGGGGGGACTAGCGGGTCCTACGAGCAGTACTTC. Its translation is CASSFGGTSGSYEQYF.

Only one count was recorded for this clonotype. The gene calls are TRBV29-1 and TRBJ2-3; 8 bases are a match to TRBD2. The germline gives CDR1 SQVTM, CDR2 ANQGSEA. V lost 5 bases to trimming and J lost 4 bases; unmatched junction nucleotides: 11. CDR3 size: 15 residues. In DNA, the CDR3 is TGCAGCGTTCCGACTAGCGTTGGGGGGGCAGATACGCAGTATTTT. This translates into CSVPTSVGGADTQYF.

By frequency in the sample, this clonotype is medium-sized (0.01 to 0.1%). The CDR3 protein is CASRGLAGLSSGANVLTF. The CDR3 region has the DNA TGTGCCAGCAGGGGACTAGCGGGTCTGAGCTCTGGGGCCAACGTCCTGACTTTC. This chain joins TRBV27 and TRBJ2-6, with 12 bases identical to TRBD2. Germline CDR1 and CDR2: MNHEY and SMNVEV (reference sequence). Trimming cost V 6 bases and J 0 bases; bases outside gene matches: 6. This CDR3 spans 18 amino acids.

This clonotype qualifies as medium-sized (0.01 to 0.1%). The gene calls are TRBV6-2 or TRBV6-3 and TRBJ2-1; 15 nucleotides line up with TRBD2. The length of the CDR3 is 16 residues. Losses at the gene ends were 2 bases for V and 9 bases for J; bases not matched to a gene: 5. Germline lookup yields CDR1 MNHEY and CDR2 SVGEGT. The CDR3 sequence: CASSYRTSGRASEQFF. The CDR3 DNA reads as TGTGCCAGCAGTTACAGGACTAGCGGGAGGGCCAGTGAGCAGTTCTTC.

In its sample, this clonotype ranks as medium-sized. The chain has TRBV27 and TRBJ1-5; 10 nucleotides align to TRBD1. Germline values: CDR1 MNHEY, CDR2 SMNVEV (reference sequence). V shed 6 bases, J shed 6 bases, and the junction held 8 bases outside the gene matches. CDR3 size: 15 residues. The CDR3: CASRTGTGEGQPQHF. The CDR3 DNA follows: TGTGCCAGCAGAACCGGGACAGGGGAAGGTCAGCCCCAGCATTTT.

This clonotype was seen a single time. A much larger clone sits a single nucleotide away, making a read error possible. The chain recombines TRBV5-6 with TRBJ1-2; 11 nucleotides match TRBD1. Germline CDR1 SGHDT, CDR2 YYEEEE. CDR3 size: 15 residues. The CDR3 protein is CASCPRTGGTYGYTF. CDR3 in DNA: TGCGCCAGCTGCCCACGGACAGGGGGCACCTATGGCTACACCTTC.

This clonotype is classed as medium-sized (0.01 to 0.1%). The chain has TRBV19 and TRBJ1-6; possible D gene TRBD1, 6 bases. The CDR3 has 14 amino acids. Trimming removed 8 bases at V and 0 bases at J, with 8 bases between. Germline CDR1 is LNHDA and CDR2 is SQIVND (reference sequence). In nucleotides, the CDR3 is TGTGCCAGTTCGGGGGCCTCCTATAATTCACCCCTCCACTTT. Translation gives CASSGASYNSPLHF.

On this clonotype itself: A much larger clone differs from this one at a single base, so this may be a read error. V usage is TRBV4-3 and J usage is TRBJ1-2; a possible D gene is TRBD1 (5 bases). Germline V lookup: CDR1 LGHNA, CDR2 YSLEER. This CDR3 is 15 amino acids long. The CDR3 coding sequence is TGCGCCAGCAACCAAGAACTACAGACAGTTTATGGCTACACCTTC. Encoded protein: CASNQELQTVYGYTF.

This clonotype counts as large. V and J are TRBV29-1 and TRBJ2-2; 8 nucleotides line up with TRBD1. Losses at the gene ends were 8 bases for V and 1 base for J; bases not matched to a gene: 9. Germline V gene sequence: CDR1 SQVTM, CDR2 ANQGSEA. This CDR3 comprises 15 residues. The CDR3 nucleotides read TGCAGCCTTCGAACCGGGACAGGGAACACCGGGGAGCTGTTTTTT. As protein: CSLRTGTGNTGELFF.

Judged by abundance, this clonotype is medium-sized. This chain links TRBV19 with TRBJ2-2, with D perhaps matching TRBD1 or TRBD2 (5 bases each). Trimming pared 5 bases from V and 5 bases from J, leaving 12 bases between. Germline V lookup: CDR1 LNHDA, CDR2 SQIVND (reference sequence). CDR3 size: 14 residues. The CDR3 protein is CASSGAGGTGELFF. CDR3 sequence (DNA): TGTGCCAGTAGTGGGGCCGGAGGAACCGGGGAGCTGTTTTTT.

The rearrangement links TRBV7-9 to TRBJ1-1, with 8 bases aligning to TRBD1. This CDR3 has 14 amino acids. With 4 bases clipped from V and 1 base from J, the junction kept 2 bases outside the gene matches. CDR1 is SEHNR, CDR2 FQNEAQ, per germline (reference sequence). DNA of the CDR3: TGTGCCAGCAGCTACGGACAGGGGAACACTGAAGCTTTCTTT. The encoded protein is CASSYGQGNTEAFF. The full variable domain, rest sourced from reference TRBV7-9 and TRBJ1-1, is DTGVSQNPRHKITKRGQNVTFRCDPISEHNRLYWYRQTLGQGPEFLTYFQNEAQLEKSRLLSDRFSAERPKGSFSTLEIQRTEQGDSAMYLCASSYGQGNTEAFFGQGTRLTVV.

By sample share, this clonotype is medium-sized. The chain employs TRBV19 and TRBJ1-3; TRBD1 matches at 10 bases. This CDR3 is built from 16 residues. Germline trimming cut 7 bases from V and 4 bases from J; bases unmatched to any gene: 10. Germline loops: CDR1 LNHDA, CDR2 SQIVND (reference sequence). The CDR3 DNA reads as TGTGCCAGTACTAATTTCGACAGGGGGCAAGGAAACACCATATATTTT. Encoded protein: CASTNFDRGQGNTIYF.

By sample share, this clonotype is medium-sized. V gene TRBV5-1 combines with J gene TRBJ1-2, with 11 bases identical to TRBD1. Trimming cost V 4 bases and J 4 bases; bases outside gene matches: 6. This CDR3 spans 15 amino acids. CDR1 and CDR2 (germline): SGHRS, YFSETQ. CDR3 sequence reads: CASSPRTGGTYGYTF. DNA of the CDR3: TGCGCCAGCAGCCCACGGACAGGGGGCACCTATGGCTACACCTTC.

This clonotype was seen only a few times. The chain is built from TRBV11-1 and TRBJ2-7, with 10 bases matching TRBD2. V lost 4 bases, J lost 3 bases, and 3 bases stayed unmatched. Germline CDR1 reads SGHAT; CDR2 reads FQDESV (reference sequence). The CDR3 runs to 14 residues. The CDR3 DNA reads TGTGCCAGCAGCTCACCTAGCGGGAGCTACGAGCAGTACTTC. Residues: CASSSPSGSYEQYF.